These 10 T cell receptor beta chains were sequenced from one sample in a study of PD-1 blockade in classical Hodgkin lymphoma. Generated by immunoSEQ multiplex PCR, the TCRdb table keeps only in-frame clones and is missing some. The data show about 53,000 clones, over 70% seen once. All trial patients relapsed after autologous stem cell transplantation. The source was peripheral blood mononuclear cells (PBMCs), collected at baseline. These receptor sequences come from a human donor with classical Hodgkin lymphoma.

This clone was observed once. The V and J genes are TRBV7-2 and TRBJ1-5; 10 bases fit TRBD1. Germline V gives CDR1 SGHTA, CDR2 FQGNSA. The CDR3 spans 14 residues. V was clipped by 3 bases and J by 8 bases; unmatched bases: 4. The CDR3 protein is CASSLDRGWKPQHF. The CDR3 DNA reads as TGTGCCAGCAGCTTGGACAGGGGGTGGAAGCCCCAGCATTTT.

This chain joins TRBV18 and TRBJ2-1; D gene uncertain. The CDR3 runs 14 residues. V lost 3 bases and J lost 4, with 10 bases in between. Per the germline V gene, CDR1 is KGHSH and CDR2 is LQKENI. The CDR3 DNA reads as TGTGCCAGCTCACCCATATCAGTTTACAATGAGCAGTTCTTC. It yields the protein CASSPISVYNEQFF.

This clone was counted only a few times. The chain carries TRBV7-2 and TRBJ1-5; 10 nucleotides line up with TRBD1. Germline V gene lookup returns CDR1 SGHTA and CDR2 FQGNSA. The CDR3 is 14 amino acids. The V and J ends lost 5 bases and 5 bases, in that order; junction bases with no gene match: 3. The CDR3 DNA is TGTGCCAGCAGCCCAGGGACAGGGGATCAGCCCCAGCATTTT. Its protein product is CASSPGTGDQPQHF.

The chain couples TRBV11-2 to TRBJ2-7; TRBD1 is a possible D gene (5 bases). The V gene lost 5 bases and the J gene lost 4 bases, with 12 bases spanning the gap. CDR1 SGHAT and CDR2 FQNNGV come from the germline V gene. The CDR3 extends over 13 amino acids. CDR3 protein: CASSPGHPYEQYV. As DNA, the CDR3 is TGTGCCAGCAGCCCAGGACACCCTTACGAGCAGTACGTC.

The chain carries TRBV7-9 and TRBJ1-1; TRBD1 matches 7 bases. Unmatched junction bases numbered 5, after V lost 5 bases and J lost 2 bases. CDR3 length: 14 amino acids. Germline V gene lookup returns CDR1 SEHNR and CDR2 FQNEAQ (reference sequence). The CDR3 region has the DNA TGTGCCAGCAGCCTTACAGGGGAAAACACTGAAGCTTTCTTT. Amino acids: CASSLTGENTEAFF.

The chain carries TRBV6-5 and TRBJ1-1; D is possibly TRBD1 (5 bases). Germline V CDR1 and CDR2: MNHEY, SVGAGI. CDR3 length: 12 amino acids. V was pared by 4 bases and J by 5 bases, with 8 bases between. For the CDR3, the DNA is TGTGCCAGCAGTTTTGGGGGGACTGAAGCTTTCTTT. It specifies CASSFGGTEAFF.

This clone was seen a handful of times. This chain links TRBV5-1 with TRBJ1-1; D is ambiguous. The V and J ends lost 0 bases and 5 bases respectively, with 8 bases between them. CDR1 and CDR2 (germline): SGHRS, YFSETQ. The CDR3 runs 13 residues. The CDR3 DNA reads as TGCGCCAGCAGCTTGGTAGGGTGGACTGAAGCTTTCTTT. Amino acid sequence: CASSLVGWTEAFF. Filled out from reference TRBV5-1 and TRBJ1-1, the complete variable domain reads KAGVTQTPRYLIKTRGQQVTLSCSPISGHRSVSWYQQTPGQGLQFLFEYFSETQRNKGNFPGRFSGRQFSNSRSEMNVSTLELGDSALYLCASSLVGWTEAFFGQGTRLTVV.

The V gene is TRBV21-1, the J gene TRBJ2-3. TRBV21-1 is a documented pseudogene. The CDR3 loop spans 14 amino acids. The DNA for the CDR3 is TGTGCGTGCGAAGGGGTTGGGGGTACAGATACGCAGTATTTT. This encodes CACEGVGGTDTQYF.

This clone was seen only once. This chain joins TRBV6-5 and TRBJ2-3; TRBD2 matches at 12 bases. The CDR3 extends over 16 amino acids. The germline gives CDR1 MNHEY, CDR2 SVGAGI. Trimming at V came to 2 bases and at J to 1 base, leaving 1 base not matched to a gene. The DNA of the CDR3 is TGTGCCAGCAGTTACGGGACTAGCGGGCGCACAGATACGCAGTATTTT. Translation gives CASSYGTSGRTDTQYF.

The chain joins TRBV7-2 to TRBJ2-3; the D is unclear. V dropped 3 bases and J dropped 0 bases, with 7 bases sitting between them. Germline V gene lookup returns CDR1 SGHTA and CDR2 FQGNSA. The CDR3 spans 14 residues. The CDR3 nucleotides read TGTGCCAGCAGCTTTAAGGGTAGCACAGATACGCAGTATTTT. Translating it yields CASSFKGSTDTQYF.